The source of this TCR beta chain is a study of T cell responses to AZD1222 COVID-19 vaccine. Using immunoSEQ multiplex PCR, the repertoire was profiled, and TCRdb retains in-frame clones only, with some absent. The repertoire has about 170,000 clones, less than 90% of them found once; the top ten carry 1.6%. This clone was recorded once. The target antigen is unknown. The CDR3 spans 14 residues. V lost 4 bases to trimming and J lost 1 base, with 10 bases between them. CDR1 is GTSNPN and CDR2 is SVGIG in the germline V gene (reference sequence). Study-wide findings and caveats: Samples come after the peak T cell response, not at day 14. Two doses of AZD1222 preceded a rise in Spike-specific TCR breadth and depth. Clonal diversity was possibly underestimated, and the donors were mostly white British, with more females. Baseline antibody screening turned up just a handful of seropositive AZD1222 recipients.

The clonotype was recovered from an adult in good health. The V call is TRBV30, the J call TRBJ2-2; D gene unclear. This material consisted of peripheral blood, taken on day 0 of AZD1222 vaccination. The CDR3 protein is CAWMSLWNTGELFF. The CDR3 nucleotides are TGTGCCTGGATGTCGCTCTGGAACACCGGGGAGCTGTTTTTT.